Sequencing of this T cell receptor (beta chain) was carried out in a study of T cell responses to AZD1222 COVID-19 vaccine. At the level of the study: Second-dose intervals of approximately 4 or approximately 12 weeks were pooled.

This CDR3 has 17 amino acids. With regard to this clone: Its antigen is unknown.

Only in-frame clones appear in the TCRdb table, and some are missing; sequencing was by immunoSEQ multiplex PCR. Of around 120,000 clones listed, about 95% were seen once; the top ten hold roughly 2%. Study conclusions and caveats: White British ancestry dominated among donors, who included more females, and clonal diversity was possibly underestimated. At baseline, seropositivity was found in only a handful of AZD1222 recipients.

Sequencing was performed on peripheral blood, taken on day 0 of AZD1222 vaccination. The rearrangement joins TRBV21-1 to TRBJ2-1; TRBD1 is the table's D call and was not checked against the DNA. TRBV21-1 constitutes a pseudogene. This clonotype was sampled from an adult in good health. The CDR3 loop is CATQPLRSRDTYNEQFF. For the CDR3, the DNA is TGTGCCACCCAACCGCTCCGTAGCAGGGATACCTACAATGAGCAGTTCTTC.